This is a list of T cell receptor beta chains from one sample in a study of synovial regulatory T cells in juvenile arthritis. Clones were read by immunoSEQ multiplex PCR, and TCRdb kept only the in-frame ones, dropping some. The sample data list over 7,500 clones. Sequencing used Treg cells from blood. The origin of the receptors is a donor aged 2-35 years with juvenile idiopathic arthritis. Both conserved end residues are part of each CDR3.

TRBV7-2	TRBJ1-5	CASSPTRQPQHF
TRBV29-1	TRBJ2-7	CSARTATYEQYF
TRBV11-3	TRBJ2-3	CASRPFGGSADTQYF
TRBV2	TRBJ2-7	CASRDGYEQYF
TRBV7-9	TRBJ2-5	CASSLRRETQYF
TRBV13	TRBJ1-3	CASAAAGSGNTIYF
TRBV11-3	TRBJ2-7	CASSPRADSYEQYF
TRBV4-1	TRBJ1-3	CASSQDPWLRTNTIYF
TRBV4-1	TRBJ1-3	CASSQRPLDSGNTIYF
TRBV12-5	TRBJ2-3	CASGLVGQGGDTQYF
TRBV5-1	TRBJ2-5	CASSLDLGVEETQYF